This entry describes one T cell receptor (beta chain). The antigen remains unidentified. This sample was included in a study of blood T cells in healthy people across ages. Findings and limits, study-wide: It was found that TCR beta diversity correlated strongly with the percentage of naive T cells.

Primed by a sample-barcoded 5' primer and a J-beta primer mix, a second PCR proceeded for roughly 7 to 12 cycles. From the 5' RACE reads, TCRdb called clonotypes with MiXCR, one entry per CDR3 protein. The sample gives approximately 960,000 distinct CDR3 sequences, 25% to 30% of which show up once; about 10% is in the top ten. The data also belong to a second study, concerning T cells of mothers and their children. That investigation notes: A few healthy Caucasian mothers and their six children were the donors. Barcodes for each sample and 2-4 random nucleotides were added by the M1S primer used in the second PCR. Slightly higher, non-significant overlap characterized related mother-child pairs relative to unrelated pairs.

The sample was blood. The sequence came from a woman between 40 and 50 years old in good health.

The CDR3 spells CSVGRGNSYEQYF. For the CDR3, the DNA is TGCAGCGTTGGCAGGGGGAACTCCTACGAGCAGTACTTC. V gene TRBV29-1 combines with J gene TRBJ2-7; 7 bases are a match to TRBD1. The CDR3 covers 13 residues. The trim removed 4 bases at V and 0 bases at J, leaving 3 bases unmatched. Germline lookup yields CDR1 SQVTM and CDR2 ANQGSEA.